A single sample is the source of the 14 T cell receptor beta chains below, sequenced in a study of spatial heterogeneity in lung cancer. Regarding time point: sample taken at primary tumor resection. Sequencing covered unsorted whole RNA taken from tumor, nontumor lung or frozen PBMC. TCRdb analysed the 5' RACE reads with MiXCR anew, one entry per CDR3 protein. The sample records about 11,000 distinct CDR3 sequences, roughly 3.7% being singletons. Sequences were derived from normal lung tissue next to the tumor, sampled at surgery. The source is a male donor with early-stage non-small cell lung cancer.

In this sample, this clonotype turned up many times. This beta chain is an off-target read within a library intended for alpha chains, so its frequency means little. The CDR3 nucleotides read TGTGCCAGCTCACCTACGGGGGGTAGGTCATCCGGCGGCATTCAGTACTTC. Its translation is CASSPTGGRSSGGIQYF. The chain couples TRBV18 to TRBJ2-4; TRBD2 agrees at 7 bases. Germline V gene data show CDR1 as KGHSH and CDR2 as LQKENI. The CDR3 runs 17 residues. Germline trimming cut 3 bases from V and 9 bases from J; bases unmatched to any gene: 17.

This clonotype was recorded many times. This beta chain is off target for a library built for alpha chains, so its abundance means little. DNA for the CDR3: TGTGCCAGCAGTTTGAGCCCGCATAACTATGGCTACACCTTC. Protein product: CASSLSPHNYGYTF. The chain couples TRBV12-3 or TRBV12-4 to TRBJ1-2; D is unresolved. There are 14 residues in the CDR3. The ends were cut back, 3 bases at V and 1 base at J, with 9 bases in the middle.

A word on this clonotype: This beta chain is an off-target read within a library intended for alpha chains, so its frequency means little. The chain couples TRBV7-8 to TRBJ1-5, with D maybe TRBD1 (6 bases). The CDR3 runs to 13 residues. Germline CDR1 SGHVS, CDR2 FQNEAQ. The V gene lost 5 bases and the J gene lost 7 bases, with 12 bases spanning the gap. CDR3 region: CASSVTGQQPQHF. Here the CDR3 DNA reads TGTGCCAGCAGCGTTACAGGGCAACAGCCCCAGCATTTT.

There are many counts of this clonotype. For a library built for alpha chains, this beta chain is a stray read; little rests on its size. CDR3 loop: CASSLGGLTEAFF. The CDR3, as DNA: TGTGCCAGCAGCTTAGGGGGCTTGACTGAAGCTTTCTTT. V usage is TRBV7-9 and J usage is TRBJ1-1; possibly TRBD1 for D (5 bases). The CDR3 totals 13 residues. Germline V gene lookup returns CDR1 SEHNR and CDR2 FQNEAQ (reference sequence). The V end lost 1 base, the J end lost 5 bases, and 8 bases lay between the germline ends. Together with reference TRBV7-9 and TRBJ1-1, the CDR3 gives the full variable domain: DTGVSQNPRHKITKRGQNVTFRCDPISEHNRLYWYRQTLGQGPEFLTYFQNEAQLEKSRLLSDRFSAERPKGSFSTLEIQRTEQGDSAMYLCASSLGGLTEAFFGQGTRLTVV.

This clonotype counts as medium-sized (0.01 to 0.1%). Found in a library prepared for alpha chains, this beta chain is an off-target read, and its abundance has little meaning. The CDR3 region is CASSYQGTQETQYF. Written as DNA, the CDR3 is TGTGCCAGCAGTTACCAGGGGACCCAAGAGACCCAGTACTTC. The V and J genes are TRBV12-3 or TRBV12-4 and TRBJ2-5; possible D gene TRBD1, 6 bases. V was pared by 4 bases and J by 1 base, with 10 bases between. This CDR3 has 14 residues.

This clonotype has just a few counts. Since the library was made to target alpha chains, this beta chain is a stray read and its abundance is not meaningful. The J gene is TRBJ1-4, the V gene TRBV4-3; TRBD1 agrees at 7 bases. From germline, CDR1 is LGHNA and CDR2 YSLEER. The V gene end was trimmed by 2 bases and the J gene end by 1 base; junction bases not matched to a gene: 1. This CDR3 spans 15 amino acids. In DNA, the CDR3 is TGCGCCAGCAGCCAACACAGGGGAACTAATGAAAAACTGTTTTTT. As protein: CASSQHRGTNEKLFF.

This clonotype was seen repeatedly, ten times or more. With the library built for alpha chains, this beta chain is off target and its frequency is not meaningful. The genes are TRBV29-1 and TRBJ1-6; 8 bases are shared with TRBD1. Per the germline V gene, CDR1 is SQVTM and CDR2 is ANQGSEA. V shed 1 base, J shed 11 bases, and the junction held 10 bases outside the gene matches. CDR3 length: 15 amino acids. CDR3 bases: TGCAGCGTTGAAGCATTGGACAGGGTTTTTCCACCCCTCCACTTT. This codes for CSVEALDRVFPPLHF. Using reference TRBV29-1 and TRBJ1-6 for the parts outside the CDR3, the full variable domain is SAVISQKPSRDICQRGTSLTIQCQVDSQVTMMFWYRQQPGQSLTLIATANQGSEATYESGFVIDKFPISRPNLTFSTLTVSNMSPEDSSIYLCSVEALDRVFPPLHFGNGTRLTVT.

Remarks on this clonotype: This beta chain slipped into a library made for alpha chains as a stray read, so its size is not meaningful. Here the CDR3 DNA reads TGCAGTGCCCCCCCTAGCGGAACCCAAGAGACCCAGTACTTC. Translated: CSAPPSGTQETQYF. The V call is TRBV20-1, the J call TRBJ2-5; 7 positions agree with TRBD2. Per germline, CDR1 DFQATT and CDR2 SNEGSKA (reference sequence). J gave up 1 base and V 6 bases, and 8 bases lay outside the gene matches. This CDR3 contains 14 residues.

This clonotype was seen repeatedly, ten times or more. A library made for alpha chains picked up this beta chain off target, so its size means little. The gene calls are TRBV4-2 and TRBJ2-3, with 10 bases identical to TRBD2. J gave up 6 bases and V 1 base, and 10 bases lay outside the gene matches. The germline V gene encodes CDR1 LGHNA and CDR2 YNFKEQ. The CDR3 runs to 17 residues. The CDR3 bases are TGTGCCAGCAGCCAAGGGATTAGCGGGGGGCCCGAGGATACGCAGTATTTT. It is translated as CASSQGISGGPEDTQYF.

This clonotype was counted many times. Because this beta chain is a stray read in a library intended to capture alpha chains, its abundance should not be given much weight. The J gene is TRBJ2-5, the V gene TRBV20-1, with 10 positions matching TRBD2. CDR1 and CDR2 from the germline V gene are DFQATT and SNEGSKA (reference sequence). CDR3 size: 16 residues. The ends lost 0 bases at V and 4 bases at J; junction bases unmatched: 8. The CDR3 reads CSARDISGGARETQYF. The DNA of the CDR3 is TGCAGTGCTAGAGATATCAGCGGGGGGGCCAGAGAGACCCAGTACTTC.

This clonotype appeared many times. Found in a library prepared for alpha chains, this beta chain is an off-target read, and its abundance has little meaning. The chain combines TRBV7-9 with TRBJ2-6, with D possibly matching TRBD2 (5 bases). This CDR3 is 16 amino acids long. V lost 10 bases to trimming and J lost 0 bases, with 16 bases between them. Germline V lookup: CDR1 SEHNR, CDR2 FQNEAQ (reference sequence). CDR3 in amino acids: CATSDYGHSGANVLTF. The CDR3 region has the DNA TGTGCCACTTCTGACTACGGGCACTCTGGGGCCAACGTCCTGACTTTC.

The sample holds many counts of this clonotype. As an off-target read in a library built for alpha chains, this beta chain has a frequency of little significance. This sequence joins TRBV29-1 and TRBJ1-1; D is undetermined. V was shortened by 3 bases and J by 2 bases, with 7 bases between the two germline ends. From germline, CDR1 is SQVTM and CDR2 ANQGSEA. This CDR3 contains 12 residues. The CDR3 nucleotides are TGCAGCGTTGAGGGCAGCAACACTGAAGCTTTCTTT. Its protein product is CSVEGSNTEAFF.

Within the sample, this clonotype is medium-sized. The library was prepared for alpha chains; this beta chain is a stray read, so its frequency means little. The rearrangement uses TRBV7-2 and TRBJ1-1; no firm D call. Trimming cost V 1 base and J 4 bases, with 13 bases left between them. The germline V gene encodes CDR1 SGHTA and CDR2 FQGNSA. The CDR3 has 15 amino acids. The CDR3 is CASSLVAGVGTEAFF. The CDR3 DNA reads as TGTGCCAGCAGCTTAGTAGCCGGGGTGGGCACTGAAGCTTTCTTT.

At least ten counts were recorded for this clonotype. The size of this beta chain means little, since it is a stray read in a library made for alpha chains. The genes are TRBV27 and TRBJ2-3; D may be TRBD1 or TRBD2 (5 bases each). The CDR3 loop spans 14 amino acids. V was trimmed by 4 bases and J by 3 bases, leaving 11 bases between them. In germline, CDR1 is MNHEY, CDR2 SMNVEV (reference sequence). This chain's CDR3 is CASSWGSLTDTQYF. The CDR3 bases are TGTGCCAGCAGTTGGGGGAGTCTGACAGATACGCAGTATTTT.